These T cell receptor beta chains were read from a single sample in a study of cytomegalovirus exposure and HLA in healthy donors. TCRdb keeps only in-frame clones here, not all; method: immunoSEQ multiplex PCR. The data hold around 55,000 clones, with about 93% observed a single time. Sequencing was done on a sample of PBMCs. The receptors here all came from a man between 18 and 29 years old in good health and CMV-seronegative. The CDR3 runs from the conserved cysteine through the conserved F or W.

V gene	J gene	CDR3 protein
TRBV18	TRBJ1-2	CASSPFVQTGLQGGYTF
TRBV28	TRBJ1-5	CASSSQGKWTQHF
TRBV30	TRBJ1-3	CACPSVSGNSGNTIYF
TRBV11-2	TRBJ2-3	CASSQGLAGGTDTQYF
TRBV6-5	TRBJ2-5	CASSSGTSGRESRYF
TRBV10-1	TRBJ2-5	CASSDRLGRAETQYF
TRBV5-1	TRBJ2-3	CASSLQAGITDTQYF
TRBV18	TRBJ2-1	CASSPQSGSSYNEQFF
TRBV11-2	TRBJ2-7	CASSSPGTAPTYEQYF
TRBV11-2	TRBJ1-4	CASSATGQKQGRANEKLFF
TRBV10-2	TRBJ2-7	CASRGLAGGGEQYF
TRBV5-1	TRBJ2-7	CASREIPGSYEQYF
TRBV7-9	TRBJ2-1	CASNYYNEQFF
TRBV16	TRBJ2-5	CASSQERGAYETQYF
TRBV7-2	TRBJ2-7	CASSLEGGRSYEQYF
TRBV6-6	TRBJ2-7	CATLSGDSYEQYF
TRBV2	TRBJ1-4	CASSVQGGATNEKLFF
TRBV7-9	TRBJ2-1	CASSSGLADEQFF
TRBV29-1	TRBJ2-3	CSVQVAGRTDTQYF
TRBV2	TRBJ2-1	CASDSGGTRDYYNEQFF
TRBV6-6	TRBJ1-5	CASSYGAGASNQPQHF
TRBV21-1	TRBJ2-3	CASTLKGFGRVIAGVSTDTQYF
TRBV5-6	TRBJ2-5	CASSLGGGETQYF